This T cell receptor beta chain was identified during a study of Graves' ophthalmopathy and Graves' hyperthyroidism. V shed 5 bases and J shed 2 bases, with 18 bases lying between them. From germline, CDR1 is DFQATT and CDR2 SNEGSKA (reference sequence). This CDR3 is built from 15 residues. Study observations and caveats: Most thyroid-expanded clonotypes exceeding 0.001 frequency were also found in blood.

For repertoire sequencing, the TCR beta CDR3 regions were amplified from RNA transcripts. HTBI primers were used in a first-round RT-PCR, which preceded a second-round multiplex PCR. TCRdb redid the calling of the multiplex PCR reads with MiXCR, one entry per CDR3 protein. The data show about 740,000 distinct CDR3 sequences, approximately 40% seen once. As concerns this clonotype: Its antigen is as yet unknown.

The V and J genes are TRBV20-1 and TRBJ2-5, with a tentative D call TRBD1 (5 bases). What was sequenced was peripheral blood. This receptor was obtained from an adult man with Graves' ophthalmopathy. This CDR3 is CSAGARQRIQETQYF. The CDR3 DNA follows: TGCAGTGCTGGAGCGAGACAGAGAATACAAGAGACCCAGTACTTC.